This T cell receptor (beta chain) was documented in a study of T cell repertoires in cytomegalovirus infection. As to this clonotype: What it binds is not known.

TCRdb independently ran MiXCR on the reads; one entry per CDR3 protein. The data show about 130,000 distinct CDR3 sequences, 20% to 30% seen once. The germline gives CDR1 SQVTM, CDR2 ANQGSEA. The length of the CDR3 is 14 residues. V shed 0 bases and J shed 5 bases, with 10 bases lying between them. The genes are TRBV29-1 and TRBJ2-2; TRBD2 is a possible D gene (6 bases). Sequences were obtained from PBMCs, sequenced either directly or after in vitro stimulation (not recorded which). This clonotype originated in a human donor in good health (CMV status not recorded). Some clones in this sample may be carry-over from other donors' samples. CDR3 amino acids: CSVEERGLTGELFF. The CDR3 bases are TGCAGCGTTGAAGAACGGGGACTTACCGGGGAGCTGTTTTTT.